The 32 T cell receptor beta chains given below trace back to one sample, sequenced in a study of cytomegalovirus exposure and HLA in healthy donors. The PCR made use of 60 Vbeta and 13 Jbeta primers. Clones were sequenced by immunoSEQ multiplex PCR, and TCRdb holds only the in-frame ones, with some missing. This table has about 90,000 clones, 55% to 85% appearing once. The sample was PBMCs. These receptors were obtained from a woman aged 18-29 years in good health and CMV-seropositive.

The chain combines TRBV18 with TRBJ1-1; D perhaps matches TRBD1 (6 bases). Per the germline V gene, CDR1 is KGHSH and CDR2 is LQKENI. CDR3 length: 13 amino acids. Trimming took off 3 bases at V and 1 base at J, with 6 bases between the two ends. CDR3 loop: CASSPGQNTEAFF. The CDR3 region has the DNA TGTGCCAGCTCACCGGGACAGAACACTGAAGCTTTCTTT.

The V call is TRBV30, the J call TRBJ1-2; D gene uncertain. Germline V gene sequence: CDR1 GTSNPN, CDR2 SVGIG (reference sequence). This CDR3 region has 11 residues. The ends were cut back, 8 bases at V and 8 bases at J, with 15 bases in the middle. The CDR3 DNA follows: TGTGCCCGATCCTGGACGGGAGGCTACACCTTC. Amino acid sequence: CARSWTGGYTF.

This clone showed up just a few times. This rearrangement joins TRBV14 to TRBJ2-3; maybe TRBD2 (6 bases). CDR3 length: 14 residues. In germline, CDR1 is SGHDN, CDR2 FVKESK. V lost 4 bases and J 5 bases, leaving 13 bases between the germline ends. CDR3 DNA sequence: TGTGCCAGCAGCCTCCTCCGTAGCGGAGATACGCAGTATTTT. Protein: CASSLLRSGDTQYF.

The V and J genes are TRBV9 and TRBJ2-3; no definite D call. CDR3 length: 16 residues. Trimming removed 0 bases at V and 5 bases at J, with 16 bases between. CDR1 SGDLS and CDR2 YYNGEE come from the germline V gene. The CDR3 nucleotides read TGTGCCAGCAGCGTAGATATTGATAGGCCAGGAGATACGCAGTATTTT. Translating it yields CASSVDIDRPGDTQYF.

V is TRBV18 and J is TRBJ2-3; 8 nucleotides agree with TRBD2. Trimming took 5 bases from V and 0 from J; bases not matched to a gene: 7. CDR3 length equals 16 residues. Germline loops: CDR1 KGHSH, CDR2 LQKENI. CDR3 nucleotide sequence: TGTGCCAGCTCAGCCATAGCGGGGTCTAGCACAGATACGCAGTATTTT. Amino acids: CASSAIAGSSTDTQYF.

The chain recombines TRBV2 with TRBJ2-1; a possible D gene is TRBD1 (6 bases). Germline V gives CDR1 SNHLY, CDR2 FYNNEI. The CDR3 contains 16 residues. V gave up 6 bases and J gave up 2 bases, with 17 bases separating them. The CDR3 protein is CASRSPGHRTYNEQFF. CDR3 coding DNA: TGTGCCAGCAGGTCTCCGGGACACCGAACCTACAATGAGCAGTTCTTC.

The V and J genes are TRBV7-9 and TRBJ1-5; D is undetermined. Germline V gene data show CDR1 as SEHNR and CDR2 as FQNEAQ (reference sequence). The CDR3 runs to 13 residues. V lost 1 base and J lost 4, with 5 bases in between. The CDR3 region is CASSLGRNQPQHF. The CDR3 nucleotides read TGTGCCAGCAGCTTAGGGAGAAATCAGCCCCAGCATTTT.

This chain connects TRBV27 to TRBJ2-1, with TRBD1 as a possible D gene (7 bases). This CDR3 has 14 amino acids. The germline V gene has CDR1 MNHEY and CDR2 SMNVEV (reference sequence). V was clipped by 5 bases and J by 9 bases, with 17 bases between them. The CDR3 DNA reads as TGTGCCAGCAGTCTAACAGGGGAGGCTGGTGAGCAGTTCTTC. It translates to CASSLTGEAGEQFF.

A remark on this clone: Relative to the germline gene, one junction end is altered; a read error may explain this. The chain recombines TRBV7-7 with TRBJ2-2, with 10 bases identical to TRBD2. The CDR3 is 16 amino acids. CDR1 is SSHAT and CDR2 is FNYEAQ in the germline V gene (reference sequence). CDR3 DNA sequence: TGTGCTAGCAGCTTAGGGTCTAGCGGGGGAACCGGGGAGCTGTTTTTT. This translates into CASSLGSSGGTGELFF.

This chain uses TRBV6-6 with TRBJ2-2, with D possibly matching TRBD2 (5 bases). This CDR3 has 16 residues. The V end was cut by 0 bases, the J end by 6 bases, with 14 bases between. In germline, CDR1 is MNHNY, CDR2 SVGAGI (reference sequence). CDR3 nucleotides: TGTGCCAGCAGTTACTCGAGGGTGACAAGGGCCGGGGAGCTGTTTTTT. It translates to CASSYSRVTRAGELFF.

This clone was seen only a few times. V gene TRBV18 combines with J gene TRBJ1-1, with D perhaps TRBD1 (6 bases). V was cut by 1 base and J by 0 bases, with 9 bases left in between. This CDR3 has 15 amino acids. Germline V gives CDR1 KGHSH, CDR2 LQKENI. The CDR3 DNA is TGTGCCAGCTCACCACTAGGACAGATGAACACTGAAGCTTTCTTT. It is translated as CASSPLGQMNTEAFF.

The chain has TRBV7-2 and TRBJ2-2, with TRBD2 matching over 9 bases. This CDR3 comprises 15 residues. The V gene end was trimmed by 1 base and the J gene end by 7 bases; junction bases not matched to a gene: 4. Germline V gene data show CDR1 as SGHTA and CDR2 as FQGNSA. CDR3 sequence: CASSLVSGGGGELFF. Written as DNA, the CDR3 is TGTGCCAGCAGCTTAGTTAGCGGGGGCGGCGGGGAGCTGTTTTTT.

The chain couples TRBV18 to TRBJ1-1; D unresolved. Germline CDR1 is KGHSH and CDR2 is LQKENI. The CDR3 is 14 residues long. The germline V and J ends were trimmed by 5 bases and 0 bases, with 10 bases remaining between them. The CDR3 sequence is CASSGGSMNTEAFF. CDR3 coding DNA: TGTGCCAGCTCAGGCGGGTCCATGAACACTGAAGCTTTCTTT.

The rearrangement links TRBV5-1 to TRBJ2-3; TRBD2 matches 9 bases. Germline trimming cut 4 bases from V and 4 bases from J; bases unmatched to any gene: 13. The CDR3 covers 17 residues. Germline V gives CDR1 SGHRS, CDR2 YFSETQ. The DNA of the CDR3 is TGCGCCAGCAGCCCGGGACCCAGCGGGAGGTTGGCAGATACGCAGTATTTT. Translation: CASSPGPSGRLADTQYF.

The chain has TRBV7-2 and TRBJ2-5; 7 nucleotides align to TRBD2. This CDR3 has 15 residues. The germline gives CDR1 SGHTA, CDR2 FQGNSA. V shed 5 bases and J 4 bases; nucleotides not matched to a gene: 10. CDR3 amino acids: CASSQWAGVGETQYF. As DNA, the CDR3 is TGTGCCAGCAGCCAATGGGCGGGAGTAGGAGAGACCCAGTACTTC.

This clone was counted between two and nine times. The rearrangement joins TRBV18 to TRBJ1-6, with 7 bases that match TRBD1. The junction had 3 bases not matched to a gene; V was cut back by 1 base and J by 6 bases. This CDR3 has 15 amino acids. Germline V lookup: CDR1 KGHSH, CDR2 LQKENI. CDR3 amino acids: CASSPLQGTNSPLHF. The CDR3 DNA is TGTGCCAGCTCACCACTACAGGGGACTAATTCACCCCTCCACTTT.

The chain couples TRBV4-1 to TRBJ2-5; the D is unclear. The J call is in doubt because the DNA end fits TRBJ2-7 better. Germline CDR1 is MGHRA and CDR2 is YSYEKL. This CDR3 is 13 amino acids long. CDR3 DNA: TGCGCCAGCAGCCAAGAACGCAACTACGAGCAGTACTTC. This encodes CASSQERNYEQYF.

This clone was detected a few times. This sequence joins TRBV7-3 and TRBJ2-3; TRBD2 is a possible D gene (7 bases). Trimming removed 2 bases from V and 9 bases from J, with 27 bases in between. The CDR3 is 18 residues long. The germline V gene encodes CDR1 SGHTA and CDR2 FQGTGA. CDR3 bases: TGTGCCAGCAGCTTATTAGGGGGGGACAAGTGGGAGGCAAGGACGCAGTATTTT. It codes for CASSLLGGDKWEARTQYF.

This clone was detected once. V and J are TRBV9 and TRBJ1-2; TRBD1 might be the D (5 bases). Deletions cut 6 bases from V and 0 bases from J, with 9 bases between. Germline CDR1 is SGDLS and CDR2 is YYNGEE. There are 13 residues in the CDR3. The CDR3 spells CASTQTANYGYTF. DNA of the CDR3: TGTGCCAGCACCCAGACAGCTAACTATGGCTACACCTTC.

The chain carries TRBV6-1 and TRBJ1-2; 9 bases are a match to TRBD1. The CDR3 extends over 13 amino acids. The V gene's germline CDR1 is MNHNS and CDR2 SASEGT. Losses at the gene ends were 3 bases for V and 8 bases for J; bases not matched to a gene: 4. CDR3 in amino acids: CASSEGTGRGYTF. The CDR3 nucleotides are TGTGCCAGCAGTGAGGGGACAGGGAGAGGCTACACCTTC.

The chain employs TRBV29-1 and TRBJ2-7; 12 bases line up with TRBD1. Germline V gene data show CDR1 as SQVTM and CDR2 as ANQGSEA. The CDR3 sequence is 13 residues long. V trimming: 4 bases; J trimming: 5 bases; junction bases outside the gene matches: 3. The CDR3 loop is CSVGDRGRHEQYF. CDR3 nucleotide sequence: TGCAGCGTTGGGGACAGGGGGCGCCACGAGCAGTACTTC.

The chain combines TRBV5-8 with TRBJ2-6, with D perhaps matching TRBD2 (5 bases). Trimming took 1 base from V and 0 from J, leaving 11 bases between them. Germline V gene sequence: CDR1 SGHTS, CDR2 YDEGEE. This CDR3 contains 17 residues. CDR3 in amino acids: CASSLPGTSSGANVLTF. CDR3 nucleotide sequence: TGTGCCAGCAGCTTGCCGGGAACGAGCTCTGGGGCCAACGTCCTGACTTTC.

The chain employs TRBV11-2 and TRBJ1-1; 8 positions match TRBD1. After removal of 0 bases from V and 10 bases from J, the junction contained 7 bases not matched to a gene. CDR3 length: 14 residues. CDR1 and CDR2 (germline): SGHAT, FQNNGV. The CDR3 bases are TGTGCCAGCAGCTTAGATTATTACAGGGGGAGAGCTTTCTTT. It encodes CASSLDYYRGRAFF.

The J gene is TRBJ1-4, the V gene TRBV5-1; a weak D match, TRBD1 (6 bases). Germline CDR1 reads SGHRS; CDR2 reads YFSETQ. This CDR3 comprises 15 residues. Trimming removed 4 bases from V and 4 bases from J, with 14 bases in between. The CDR3 nucleotides are TGCGCCAGCAGCGGCGGGGGGGCTGGTAATGAAAAACTGTTTTTT. Its translation is CASSGGGAGNEKLFF.

The chain couples TRBV19 to TRBJ2-3; the match to TRBD2 covers 8 bases. CDR3 length: 14 residues. Germline V gene lookup returns CDR1 LNHDA and CDR2 SQIVND (reference sequence). The V segment lost 4 bases and the J segment 5 bases; nucleotides outside the gene matches: 5. CDR3 sequence reads: CASSRAGAGDTQYF. The CDR3 DNA follows: TGTGCCAGTAGTAGAGCGGGAGCTGGAGATACGCAGTATTTT.

V gene TRBV11-1 combines with J gene TRBJ2-5, with 8 bases lining up with TRBD1. The closer fit of TRBJ2-7 to the DNA end suggests the J call may be wrong. Germline V gene data show CDR1 as SGHAT and CDR2 as FQDESV (reference sequence). There are 15 residues in the CDR3. The CDR3 is CASSHLGQGSYEQYF. The CDR3 nucleotides read TGTGCCAGCAGCCACCTAGGACAGGGCTCCTACGAGCAGTACTTC.

The table lists this clone with a few counts. This rearrangement joins TRBV2 to TRBJ2-1; 8 nucleotides line up with TRBD2. From germline, CDR1 is SNHLY and CDR2 FYNNEI. Trimming removed 8 bases from V and 0 bases from J; junction bases left unmatched: 3. The CDR3 runs to 14 residues. Written as DNA, the CDR3 is TGTGCCAGCCTTGGGACTAGCTCCTACAATGAGCAGTTCTTC. Its protein is CASLGTSSYNEQFF. Full variable domain (outside the CDR3, taken from reference TRBV2 and TRBJ2-1): EPEVTQTPSHQVTQMGQEVILRCVPISNHLYFYWYRQILGQKVEFLVSFYNNEISEKSEIFDDQFSVERPDGSNFTLKIRSTKLEDSAMYFCASLGTSSYNEQFFGPGTRLTVL.

V gene TRBV28 combines with J gene TRBJ2-1; 8 nucleotides align to TRBD2. The CDR3 totals 14 residues. CDR1 is MDHEN and CDR2 is SYDVKM in the germline V gene. Trimming cost V 5 bases and J 7 bases; bases outside gene matches: 7. The CDR3 DNA reads TGTGCCAGCAGTCCGGCGGGGACTAGGAATGAGCAGTTCTTC. It translates to CASSPAGTRNEQFF.

This clone was observed a handful of times. V and J are TRBV5-1 and TRBJ1-2; D gene ambiguous. V lost 6 bases and J 4 bases, leaving 16 bases between the germline ends. This CDR3 spans 14 amino acids. CDR1 and CDR2 (germline): SGHRS, YFSETQ. CDR3 DNA sequence: TGCGCCAGCATCTACTATCCCGGGATCTATGGCTACACCTTC. This sequence encodes CASIYYPGIYGYTF.

This chain joins TRBV27 and TRBJ2-5; possible D gene TRBD2, 5 bases. The CDR3 is 14 residues long. Germline CDR1 reads MNHEY; CDR2 reads SMNVEV (reference sequence). Trimming stripped 5 bases from V and 2 bases from J, with 12 bases between. CDR3 sequence: CASSPLAIQETQYF. CDR3 sequence (DNA): TGTGCCAGCAGTCCCTTAGCGATTCAAGAGACCCAGTACTTC.

This clone has only one observation. The rearrangement links TRBV6-5 to TRBJ1-5; D not certain. Deletions cut 4 bases from V and 2 bases from J, with 9 bases between. The CDR3 is 14 amino acids. Germline V gene sequence: CDR1 MNHEY, CDR2 SVGAGI. The CDR3 DNA reads TGTGCCAGCAGTTCAGTAGCCGGCAATCAGCCCCAGCATTTT. Translation gives CASSSVAGNQPQHF.

The rearrangement uses TRBV29-1 and TRBJ2-7, with 9 positions matching TRBD1. V lost 6 bases and J lost 6; bases outside the gene matches: 9. CDR1 is SQVTM, CDR2 ANQGSEA, per germline. The CDR3 is 13 amino acids. This CDR3 is CSVTPGQGAEQYF. As DNA, the CDR3 is TGCAGCGTGACCCCGGGACAGGGAGCCGAGCAGTACTTC.